This T cell receptor beta chain came from a study of T cells in Graves' hyperthyroidism and ophthalmopathy. Study results and limitations: Most clonotypes that expanded in the thyroid above 0.001 also showed up in blood.

For the diagnoses, clinical symptoms, serum thyroxine and TRAb, thyroid ultrasound and orbital computed tomography were used. This clonotype was observed at least ten times. Its antigen remains unknown. TCR beta CDR3 regions were amplified from RNA transcripts. TCR CDR3 underwent first-round RT-PCR with the HTBI primer set. A single record per CDR3 protein comes from TCRdb applying MiXCR to the multiplex PCR reads. The sample lists some 620,000 distinct CDR3 sequences, roughly 17% occurring once. The trim removed 0 bases at V and 5 bases at J, leaving 5 bases unmatched. The CDR3 is 15 amino acids. The V gene's germline CDR1 is KGHSH and CDR2 LQKENI.

The rearrangement links TRBV18 to TRBJ1-1, with 8 bases fitting TRBD1. The clonotype comes from a woman in her twenties or thirties with Graves' hyperthyroidism. The sample comprised blood. The CDR3 loop reads CASSPPNRGVTEAFF. The CDR3 nucleotides read TGTGCCAGCTCACCACCGAACAGGGGGGTGACTGAAGCTTTCTTT.